The sequence of this T cell receptor (beta chain) was determined in a study of T-cell memory formation after mild COVID-19. Study-level findings and limits: For second-wave clones that peaked at day 37, SARS-CoV-2 specificity went unverified.

Comments on this clonotype: As yet, its antigen is unknown.

The CDR3 totals 14 residues. Germline trimming cut 1 base from V and 3 bases from J; bases unmatched to any gene: 3. The germline CDR1 and CDR2 sequences are SGHTA and FQGNSA. 5'RACE with constant-segment primers yielded barcoded, UMI-tagged TCR alpha and TCR beta cDNA libraries. One entry per CDR3 protein results from TCRdb running MiXCR on the 5' RACE reads. The sample has 450,000 to 650,000 distinct CDR3 sequences; more than 15% are singletons. The receptor was isolated from an adult woman who had mild COVID-19 (a few samples of this study predate the infection). Cell type and time point are not known. Sequencing was done on a sample of PBMCs or a T cell subset sorted from them (not recorded which). This chain links TRBV7-2 with TRBJ2-7, with 7 bases lining up with TRBD1. CDR3 loop: CASSLGRTGYEQYF. The CDR3 coding sequence is TGTGCCAGCAGCTTAGGGAGGACAGGCTACGAGCAGTACTTC.